This T cell receptor (beta chain) was sequenced during a study of blood T cell repertoires in COVID-19. For the study at large: The United States, Italy and Spain were the sources of the acute and convalescent COVID-19 samples.

The CDR3 is 12 amino acids. Trimming cost V 6 bases and J 6 bases, with 14 bases left between them. Germline V gene data show CDR1 as SQVTM and CDR2 as ANQGSEA. Under the authors' procedure: Cell counts per sample came from amplifying reference gene primers. Measured with immunoSEQ multiplex PCR; TCRdb has only the in-frame clones, and not every one. The DNA gave D and trimming, while V, J and clone size come from that table. Of over 150,000 clones detected, around four fifths appear once; the ten largest clones hold 6% to 8%. Seattle participants joined during active infection and were tracked over time.

Sequencing used peripheral blood. The TCR was taken from a woman aged 65 to 85 with COVID-19, enrolled during active disease. The V and J genes are TRBV29-1 and TRBJ1-1; D ambiguous. CDR3 region: CSVQEGPPEAFF. In nucleotides, the CDR3 is TGCAGCGTCCAGGAGGGTCCCCCTGAAGCTTTCTTT.